The source of this T cell receptor (beta chain) is a study of blood T cell repertoires in COVID-19. As for the study in general: T cells, B-cell-depleted T cells, or PBMCs provided the cDNA or gDNA that served as material.

The CDR3 length is 13 residues. Trimming took 6 bases from V and 2 from J, leaving 10 bases between them. In the authors' methods: Amplification with reference gene primers provided the estimates of nucleated cell counts. Method: immunoSEQ multiplex PCR; TCRdb's copy keeps in-frame clones and lacks some. V and J calls and clone size are given by that table; D and trimming were obtained from the DNA. The sample includes over 250,000 clones, roughly 90% of them seen just once. The rearrangement uses TRBV12-3 or TRBV12-4 and TRBJ2-5, with D maybe TRBD2 (6 bases). Sequenced sample: peripheral blood. This TCR derives from a man aged 50 or older with acute or convalescent COVID-19. CDR3 sequence: CASRLTSQETQYF. CDR3 nucleotides: TGTGCCAGCAGATTGACTAGTCAAGAGACCCAGTACTTC.